This T cell receptor (beta chain) originates from a study of human T cells and chemical hapten exposure. Study outcomes and limitations: Expanded TCR sets contained significantly more large CDR3 similarity clusters than controls. After DPC sensitization, TCRs above 1 in 1000 frequency showed no change.

TCRdb analysed the RACE reads with MiXCR anew, one entry per CDR3 protein. Counted here are some 82,000 distinct CDR3 sequences, about 10% occurring once; the ten biggest clones make up around 4%. The CDR3 spans 13 residues. The V end was cut by 2 bases, the J end by 14 bases, with 18 bases between. In germline, CDR1 is SGDLS, CDR2 YYNGEE. Time point denoted: patch test 1, 2 weeks after DPC sensitization. Treatment given: therapeutic diphenylcyclopropenone sensitization with weekly scalp DPC. Participating donors were patients with alopecia, aged 18 to 70 years, considered appropriate candidates for DPC. This clonotype has just one count. Its matching antigen is unknown.

The sequencing used whole blood, collected in connection with sensitization to the hapten diphenylcyclopropenone (DPC). This chain uses TRBV9 with TRBJ2-3; the D gene could be TRBD1 or TRBD2 (5 bases each). The receptor comes from a woman aged 50 to 60 with alopecia areata. Some clones in this sample may be carry-over from other donors' samples. The DNA for the CDR3 is TGTGCCAGCAGCGTCCCTGGGACCGCCTCCGTGTATTTT. Amino acids: CASSVPGTASVYF.